Listed below are T cell receptor beta chains from one sample, sequenced in a study of blood T cell repertoires in COVID-19. Data came from immunoSEQ multiplex PCR; TCRdb stores just in-frame clones and leaves some out. The sample records approximately 120,000 clones, approximately 86% being singletons. Material for sequencing was peripheral blood. All receptors derive from a woman aged 45-60 years who had recovered from COVID-19. Each CDR3 is given without its conserved first and last residue. Expanded clones are given a class, and other clones once, few, many or no size at all.

>TRBJ1-2|TRBV6-1|.
ASSESTKANYGYT
>TRBJ1-5|TRBV6-5|.
ASSTGIDSNQPQH
>TRBJ1-3|TRBV5-6|.
ASSSRYRVTGNTIY
>TRBJ2-5|TRBV29-1|.
SVDGASGTPGVETQY
>TRBJ1-2|TRBV6-5|once
ATSGWGGYT
>TRBJ1-3|TRBV6-5|.
ASGERTGQGYTIY
>TRBJ2-7|TRBV6-2/TRBV6-3|.
ASSYFRLVWDGRAGEQY
>TRBJ2-6|TRBV5-1|.
ASSLRGGAPGANVLT
>TRBJ1-4|TRBV6-5|.
ASSYSGGTGNEKLF
>TRBJ1-2|TRBV19|.
ASRTGGWYGYT
>TRBJ2-5|TRBV2|once
ASSQRGGTQY
>TRBJ1-5|TRBV19|.
ASSIDRGSRPQH
>TRBJ1-2|TRBV5-5|.
ASSLGGGRKFYGYT
>TRBJ2-2|TRBV5-6|.
ASSHPNTGELF
>TRBJ2-3|TRBV5-8|.
ASSYLTSGRRTDTQY
>TRBJ2-1|TRBV2|.
ASSGDRGLNEQF
>TRBJ1-2|TRBV6-1|once
ASSERDGRAYGYT
>TRBJ2-7|TRBV5-8|.
ASSLGGLAGARLTEQY
>TRBJ2-7|TRBV18|few
ASSPPGSSYEQY
>TRBJ1-3|TRBV9|.
ASSDGTARNTIY
>TRBJ2-1|TRBV30|.
AWSVRRGYNEQF
>TRBJ1-1|TRBV24-1|.
ATSDSTGKGRNTEAF
>TRBJ1-2|TRBV6-5|once
ASRRLESWGYT
>TRBJ2-1|TRBV11-2|.
ASSSLRQTNEQF
>TRBJ2-1|TRBV2|.
ASTGIRLGNEQF
>TRBJ1-2|TRBV10-3|.
AISIQGSGANYGYT